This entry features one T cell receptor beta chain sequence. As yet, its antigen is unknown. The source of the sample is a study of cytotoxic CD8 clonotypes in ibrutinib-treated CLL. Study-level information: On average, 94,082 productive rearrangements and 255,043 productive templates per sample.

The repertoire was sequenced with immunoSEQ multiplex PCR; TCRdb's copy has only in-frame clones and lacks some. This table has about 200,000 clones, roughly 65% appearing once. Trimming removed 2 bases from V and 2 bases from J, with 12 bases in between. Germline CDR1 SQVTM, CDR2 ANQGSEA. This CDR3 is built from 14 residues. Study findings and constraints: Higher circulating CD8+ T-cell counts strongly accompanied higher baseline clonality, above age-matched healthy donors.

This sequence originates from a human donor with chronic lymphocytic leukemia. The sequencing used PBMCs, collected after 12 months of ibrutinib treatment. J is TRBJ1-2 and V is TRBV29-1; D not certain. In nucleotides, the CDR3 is TGCAGCGTTGAACCCTTTGGGCAGAACTATGGCTACACCTTC. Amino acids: CSVEPFGQNYGYTF.